These 8 T cell receptor beta chains were sequenced from one sample in a study of a mutant IDH1 vaccine in newly diagnosed glioma. Produced via immunoSEQ multiplex PCR; TCRdb's table is partial and in-frame only. The sample yields 60,000 to 75,000 clones, about four fifths seen once. Time point described: baseline, week 1 (first vaccination visit). The treatment denotes: pre-vaccination baseline after standard-of-care therapy. The sequences come from PBMCs, collected from a glioma patient treated with radiotherapy, temozolomide or both. All receptors derive from a man between 45 and 60 years old with glioma.

This clone was seen once. J is TRBJ1-5 and V is TRBV19; 8 nucleotides line up with TRBD1. Germline V CDR1 and CDR2: LNHDA, SQIVND (reference sequence). V lost 7 bases, J lost 1 base, and 3 bases stayed unmatched. This CDR3 has 14 residues. This CDR3 reads CASTGTGSNQPQHF. The CDR3 region has the DNA TGTGCCAGTACCGGGACAGGAAGCAATCAGCCCCAGCATTTT.

CDR3 loop: CSARAGSKLFF. As DNA, the CDR3 is TGCAGTGCTAGAGCCGGCTCAAAACTGTTTTTT. The chain carries TRBV20-1 and TRBJ1-4; no reliable D call. The CDR3 covers 11 residues. V was cut by 1 base and J by 10 bases, with 7 bases left in between. Looked up from germline, CDR1 is DFQATT and CDR2 is SNEGSKA (reference sequence).

The chain joins TRBV5-4 to TRBJ2-7; TRBD2 aligns across 9 bases. The trim removed 0 bases at V and 2 bases at J, leaving 3 bases unmatched. CDR1 is SGHNT, CDR2 YYREEE, per germline (reference sequence). The CDR3 runs to 15 residues. The CDR3 nucleotides read TGTGCCAGCAGCTTGGATCTAGCGGGGACCTACGAGCAGTACTTC. Residues: CASSLDLAGTYEQYF.

This clone is medium-sized (0.01 to 0.1%) within its sample. The rearrangement links TRBV2 to TRBJ1-5; 7 bases line up with TRBD1. Per germline, CDR1 SNHLY and CDR2 FYNNEI. J gave up 4 bases and V 3 bases, and 15 bases lay outside the gene matches. The CDR3 loop spans 18 amino acids. CDR3 region: CASSDSPHRTGQNQPQHF. The CDR3 DNA is TGTGCCAGCAGTGATTCTCCCCATCGGACAGGCCAAAATCAGCCCCAGCATTTT. The whole variable domain, filled in from reference TRBV2 and TRBJ1-5, reads EPEVTQTPSHQVTQMGQEVILRCVPISNHLYFYWYRQILGQKVEFLVSFYNNEISEKSEIFDDQFSVERPDGSNFTLKIRSTKLEDSAMYFCASSDSPHRTGQNQPQHFGDGTRLSIL.

The chain recombines TRBV5-4 with TRBJ1-5, with D tentatively TRBD1 (6 bases). Per germline, CDR1 SGHNT and CDR2 YYREEE (reference sequence). The CDR3 has 15 residues. With 4 bases removed from V and 7 bases from J, the gap between germline ends came to 18 bases. The chain's CDR3 is CASSRGGGEGQPQHF. CDR3 DNA: TGTGCCAGCAGCCGTGGTGGGGGCGAGGGACAGCCCCAGCATTTT.

This clone was counted a single time. This chain connects TRBV7-9 to TRBJ1-1; the match to TRBD1 covers 8 bases. The CDR3 has 13 amino acids. Unmatched junction bases numbered 3, after V lost 5 bases and J lost 4 bases. CDR1 and CDR2 (germline): SEHNR, FQNEAQ (reference sequence). CDR3 amino acids: CASSRTGGTEAFF. Here the CDR3 DNA reads TGTGCCAGCAGCCGTACAGGGGGCACTGAAGCTTTCTTT.

The V and J genes are TRBV7-2 and TRBJ2-7; no definite D call. From germline, CDR1 is SGHTA and CDR2 FQGNSA. The CDR3 has 14 residues. Trimming pared 4 bases from V and 3 bases from J, leaving 13 bases between. The CDR3 protein is CASSSHRAYYEQYF. CDR3 coding DNA: TGTGCCAGCAGCTCCCACAGAGCCTACTACGAGCAGTACTTC.

The V and J genes are TRBV10-1 and TRBJ2-1, with D perhaps being TRBD1 or TRBD2 (7 bases each). V lost 7 bases and J 7 bases, leaving 17 bases between the germline ends. Germline CDR1 and CDR2: WNHNN and SYGVQD (reference sequence). This CDR3 is 14 amino acids long. The CDR3 here is CASIPGGGHNEQFF. The CDR3 nucleotides are TGCGCCAGCATCCCAGGGGGGGGCCATAATGAGCAGTTCTTC.